The rows below give T cell receptor beta chains drawn from one sample of a study of cytomegalovirus exposure and HLA in healthy donors. Here immunoSEQ multiplex PCR was the method, and the copy in TCRdb shows in-frame clones only, minus some. The listing records about 160,000 clones. Sample: PBMCs. The source is a man aged 25 to 40 in good health and CMV-seronegative. Both conserved end residues are trimmed from each CDR3. A D gene is named only where the DNA matches it firmly.

CDR3,J,D,V
ASSLGGAGYGYT,TRBJ1-2,-,TRBV5-4
ASSMLATTYEQY,TRBJ2-7,-,TRBV19
ASSRETEAF,TRBJ1-1,-,TRBV30
ASSLESSGDTGELF,TRBJ2-2,TRBD2,TRBV5-4
ASSLAAQTTGGYT,TRBJ1-2,-,TRBV7-9
SARTGGAFGEQY,TRBJ2-7,TRBD1,TRBV29-1
AISETGTTNYGYT,TRBJ1-2,-,TRBV10-3
ASMGQRYNEQF,TRBJ2-1,TRBD1,TRBV19
ASSRPRQGQNTEAF,TRBJ1-1,-,TRBV28
ASSLGTGAGYGYT,TRBJ1-2,TRBD1,TRBV28
ASRDPGLGDTGELF,TRBJ2-2,-,TRBV28
AISAAGGADTQY,TRBJ2-3,TRBD2,TRBV10-3
ASKRAEGPGELF,TRBJ2-2,-,TRBV19
ASSLFGQGGETQY,TRBJ2-5,-,TRBV5-1
ASSWTGVSGYT,TRBJ1-2,TRBD1,TRBV5-6
ASSILWRESYNEQF,TRBJ2-1,TRBD2,TRBV19
ASSPRTGVTYQPQH,TRBJ1-5,TRBD1,TRBV7-2
ASSPWSGASYNEQF,TRBJ2-1,-,TRBV4-3
ASSVAGGELF,TRBJ2-2,-,TRBV9
ASSEGLANGGELF,TRBJ2-2,-,TRBV6-1
ASSPSLRETQY,TRBJ2-5,-,TRBV18
ASSKDSNTGELF,TRBJ2-2,-,TRBV10-1
ASSPQQGSYNEQF,TRBJ2-1,-,TRBV18
ATNTGGYNEQF,TRBJ2-1,TRBD1,TRBV28
ASSRSTGARFYGYT,TRBJ1-2,TRBD1,TRBV4-2
ASSQDDRVAY,TRBJ2-7,TRBD1,TRBV18
ASSPLAGGVNEQF,TRBJ2-1,TRBD2,TRBV5-6
ASSPASSYNEQF,TRBJ2-1,-,TRBV18
ASSLGQGGNTEAF,TRBJ1-1,-,TRBV11-2
ASSPQGGGYT,TRBJ1-2,-,TRBV6-5
ASSLGLAGFDTQY,TRBJ2-3,TRBD2,TRBV5-1
ASSFQLAAALSYNEQF,TRBJ2-1,TRBD2,TRBV7-9
ASSTRVAEAF,TRBJ1-1,-,TRBV5-8
ASSLGAGSKNIQY,TRBJ2-4,-,TRBV7-8
ASTPDRGPGNTIY,TRBJ1-3,TRBD1,TRBV6-1
ASSYSRAGGGNEQF,TRBJ2-1,TRBD2,TRBV6-5
ASSLGARGSDEQF,TRBJ2-1,-,TRBV7-6
ASAPAYEQY,TRBJ2-7,-,TRBV2
ASSLQPGGTEAF,TRBJ1-1,-,TRBV4-1
ASSPPLQGVQY,TRBJ2-3,TRBD1,TRBV27
ASSPSGMGDEQY,TRBJ2-7,TRBD2,TRBV18
ASSLDGGSNTGELF,TRBJ2-2,-,TRBV7-9
ASSLGTGALTQY,TRBJ2-5,TRBD1,TRBV5-4
ASSESARANEQF,TRBJ2-1,-,TRBV25-1
ASSVEREAAYEQY,TRBJ2-7,TRBD2,TRBV9
ASQAGGSETQY,TRBJ2-5,TRBD1,TRBV6-5
ALRPEMNTEAF,TRBJ1-1,-,TRBV6-1
ASSPGQGTEAF,TRBJ1-1,TRBD1,TRBV5-1
ASSFGLDQPQH,TRBJ1-5,-,TRBV19
ASSALLAYPSYEQY,TRBJ2-7,TRBD2,TRBV27
ASSTGTSGSADTQY,TRBJ2-3,TRBD2,TRBV5-5
ASSSGAEAF,TRBJ1-1,-,TRBV7-3